This T cell receptor (beta chain) was identified during a study of PD-1 blockade in classical Hodgkin lymphoma. For the study at large: Nivolumab was administered to patients intravenously at 3 mg/kg every 2 weeks. Study-level points and caveats: While CD8+ TCR diversity did not rise significantly by C4D1, CD4+ TCR diversity did. The repertoire differences lack a defined cause, possibly disease activity or prior therapy.

The protocol was immunoSEQ multiplex PCR, while the TCRdb copy is restricted to in-frame clones and leaves out a portion. The sample holds 29,000 or so clones, about 71% seen once. Trimming took 5 bases from V and 6 from J; bases not matched to a gene: 6. The CDR3 runs to 13 residues. Germline CDR1 and CDR2: PRHDT and FYEKMQ (reference sequence). Every patient experienced relapse after autologous stem cell transplantation, and brentuximab vedotin exposure varied. Concerning this clone: Its target is not known.

The chain recombines TRBV13 with TRBJ1-2; TRBD1 aligns across 7 bases. This sample comprised peripheral blood mononuclear cells (PBMCs), obtained before the second cycle of nivolumab. The clonotype was recovered from a human donor with classical Hodgkin lymphoma. CDR3 in DNA: TGTGCCAGCAGCAGAGAGGGGGCGCATGGCTACACCTTC. This gives the protein CASSREGAHGYTF.